Sequencing of this T cell receptor (beta chain) was carried out in a study of radiotherapy plus CTLA-4 blockade in lung cancer. As for the study in general: Among patients, roughly 18% showed objective responses, and approximately 31% had disease control.

CDR1 is SEHNR, CDR2 FQNEAQ, per germline (reference sequence). Germline trimming cut 5 bases from V and 3 bases from J; bases unmatched to any gene: 8. The CDR3 extends over 16 amino acids. Ipilimumab-mediated CTLA-4 blockade plus focal radiation was given to patients having chemo-refractory metastatic non-small-cell lung cancer. Turning to this clone: The target antigen is unknown.

Study results and caveats: Increased serum interferon-beta after radiation also reportedly predicted response strongly. Clones derived from tumor TCRs expanded in blood after radiotherapy plus ipilimumab.

The repertoire was sequenced with immunoSEQ multiplex PCR; TCRdb's copy has only in-frame clones and lacks some. The sample lists 65,000 to 95,000 clones; more than 75% were seen once. The TCR sequence derives from a human donor with non-small cell lung cancer who had stable disease on radiotherapy plus ipilimumab. The chain has TRBV7-9 and TRBJ1-3; TRBD1 matches 9 bases. The sample here was peripheral blood, taken from a patient treated with radiotherapy plus ipilimumab. The CDR3 DNA reads TGTGCCAGCAGCCGGAGAGGACAGGGGTATGGAAACACCATATATTTT. Translating gives CASSRRGQGYGNTIYF. Full variable domain (remainder filled in from reference TRBV7-9 and TRBJ1-3): DTGVSQNPRHKITKRGQNVTFRCDPISEHNRLYWYRQTLGQGPEFLTYFQNEAQLEKSRLLSDRFSAERPKGSFSTLEIQRTEQGDSAMYLCASSRRGQGYGNTIYFGEGSWLTVV.